Below, one T cell receptor (beta chain) is given with its context. Antigen: not known. The CDR3 totals 14 residues. Germline V gene lookup returns CDR1 LGHNA and CDR2 YSLEER. V lost 1 base to trimming and J lost 7 bases, with 11 bases between them. This entry belongs to a study of graft-versus-host responses after intestinal transplantation. At the level of the study: The transplants performed in recipients were multivisceral, liver-intestinal, or isolated intestinal. Once they had received anti-thymocyte globulin induction, all recipients took tacrolimus and steroids for around 3 years. Whole-study results and caveats: Allografts carried high graft-versus-host to host-versus-graft clonal ratios in patients having graft-donor T cell macrochimerism.

The protocol was immunoSEQ multiplex PCR, while the TCRdb copy is restricted to in-frame clones and leaves out a portion. The table shows about 120,000 clones, with roughly 95% occurring only once. Here the sequenced sample was unstimulated CD8+ T cells sorted from spleen or lymph node cells, taken before intestinal transplant. The gene calls are TRBV4-3 and TRBJ2-1; the D is unclear. The clonotype was recovered from a human donor who received an intestinal transplant. DNA for the CDR3: TGCGCCAGCAGCCAAGTCCGGGCTAGAAATGAGCAGTTCTTC. This encodes CASSQVRARNEQFF.